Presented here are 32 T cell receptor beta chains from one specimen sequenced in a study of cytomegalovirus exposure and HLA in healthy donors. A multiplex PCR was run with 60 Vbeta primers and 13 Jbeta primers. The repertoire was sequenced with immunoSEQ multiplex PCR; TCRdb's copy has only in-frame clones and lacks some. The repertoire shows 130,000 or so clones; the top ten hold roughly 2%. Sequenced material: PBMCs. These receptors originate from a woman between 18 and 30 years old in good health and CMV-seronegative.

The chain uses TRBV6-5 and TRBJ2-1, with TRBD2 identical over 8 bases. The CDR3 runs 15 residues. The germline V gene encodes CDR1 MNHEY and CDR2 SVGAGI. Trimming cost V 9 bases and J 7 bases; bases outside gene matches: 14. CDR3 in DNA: TGTGCCAGATGCGGGGGAAGCGGGAGTGGGAATGAGCAGTTCTTC. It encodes CARCGGSGSGNEQFF.

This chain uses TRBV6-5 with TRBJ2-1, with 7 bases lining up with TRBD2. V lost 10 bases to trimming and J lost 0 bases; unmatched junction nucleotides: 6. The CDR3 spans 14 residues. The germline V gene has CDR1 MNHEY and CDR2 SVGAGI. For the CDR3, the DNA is TGTGCCACCCATGGCGGGAGCTCCTACAATGAGCAGTTCTTC. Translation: CATHGGSSYNEQFF.

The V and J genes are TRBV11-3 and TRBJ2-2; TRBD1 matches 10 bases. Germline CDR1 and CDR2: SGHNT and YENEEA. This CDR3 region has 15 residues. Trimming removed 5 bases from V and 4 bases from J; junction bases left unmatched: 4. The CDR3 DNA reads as TGTGCCAGCAGCCAGGGACAGGGGACCACCGGGGAGCTGTTTTTT. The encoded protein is CASSQGQGTTGELFF.

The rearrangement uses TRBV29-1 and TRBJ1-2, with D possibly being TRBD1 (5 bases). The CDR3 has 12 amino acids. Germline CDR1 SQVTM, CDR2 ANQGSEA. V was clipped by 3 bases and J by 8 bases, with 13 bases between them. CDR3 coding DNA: TGCAGCGTTGACCCAGGGATCTGGGGCTACACCTTC. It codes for CSVDPGIWGYTF.

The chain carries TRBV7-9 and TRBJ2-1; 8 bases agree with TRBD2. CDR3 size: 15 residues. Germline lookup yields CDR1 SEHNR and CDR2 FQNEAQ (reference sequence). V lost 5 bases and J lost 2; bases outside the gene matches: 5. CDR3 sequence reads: CASSSGRSPYNEQFF. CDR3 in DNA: TGTGCCAGCAGCAGCGGGAGAAGTCCCTACAATGAGCAGTTCTTC. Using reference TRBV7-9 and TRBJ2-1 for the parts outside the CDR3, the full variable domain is DTGVSQNPRHKITKRGQNVTFRCDPISEHNRLYWYRQTLGQGPEFLTYFQNEAQLEKSRLLSDRFSAERPKGSFSTLEIQRTEQGDSAMYLCASSSGRSPYNEQFFGPGTRLTVL.

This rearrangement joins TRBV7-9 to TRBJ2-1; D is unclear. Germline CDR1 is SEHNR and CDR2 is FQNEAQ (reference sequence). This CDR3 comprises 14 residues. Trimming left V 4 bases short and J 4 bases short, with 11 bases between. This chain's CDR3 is CASSSNVDYNEQFF. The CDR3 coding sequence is TGTGCCAGCAGCTCAAATGTAGATTACAATGAGCAGTTCTTC.

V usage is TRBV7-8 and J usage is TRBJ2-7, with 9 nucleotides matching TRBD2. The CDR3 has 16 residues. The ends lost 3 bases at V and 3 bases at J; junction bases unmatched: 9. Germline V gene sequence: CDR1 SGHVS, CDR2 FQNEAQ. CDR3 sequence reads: CASSLGLASHGYEQYF. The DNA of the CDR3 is TGTGCCAGCAGCTTGGGACTAGCTTCTCACGGCTACGAGCAGTACTTC.

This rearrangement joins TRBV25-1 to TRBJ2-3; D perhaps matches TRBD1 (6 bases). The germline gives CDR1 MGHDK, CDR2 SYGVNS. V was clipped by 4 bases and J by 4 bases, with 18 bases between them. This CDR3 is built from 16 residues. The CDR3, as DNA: TGTGCCAGCAGTGGGGGTGGGACACAGAACCCAGATACGCAGTATTTT. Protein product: CASSGGGTQNPDTQYF.

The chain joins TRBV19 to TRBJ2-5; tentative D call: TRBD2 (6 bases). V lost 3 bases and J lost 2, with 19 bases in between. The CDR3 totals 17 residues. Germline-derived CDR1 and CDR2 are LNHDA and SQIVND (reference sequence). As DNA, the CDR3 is TGTGCCAGTAGTATGGATAAGCGCGGGATTAAACAAGAGACCCAGTACTTC. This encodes CASSMDKRGIKQETQYF.

CDR3: CAWIRPAGQDTEAFF. The CDR3 nucleotides read TGTGCCTGGATCCGGCCGGCGGGACAGGACACTGAAGCTTTCTTT. This rearrangement joins TRBV30 to TRBJ1-1; 8 nucleotides match TRBD1. Losses at the gene ends were 4 bases for V and 3 bases for J; bases not matched to a gene: 10. Germline V CDR1 and CDR2: GTSNPN, SVGIG (reference sequence). The CDR3 has 15 residues.

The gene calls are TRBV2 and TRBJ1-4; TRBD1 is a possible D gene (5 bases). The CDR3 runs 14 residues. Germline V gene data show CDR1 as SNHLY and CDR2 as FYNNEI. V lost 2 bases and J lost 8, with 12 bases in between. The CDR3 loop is CASSEQGIGEKLFF. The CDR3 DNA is TGTGCCAGCAGTGAACAGGGTATTGGAGAAAAACTGTTTTTT. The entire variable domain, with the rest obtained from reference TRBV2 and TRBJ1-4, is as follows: EPEVTQTPSHQVTQMGQEVILRCVPISNHLYFYWYRQILGQKVEFLVSFYNNEISEKSEIFDDQFSVERPDGSNFTLKIRSTKLEDSAMYFCASSEQGIGEKLFFGSGTQLSVL.

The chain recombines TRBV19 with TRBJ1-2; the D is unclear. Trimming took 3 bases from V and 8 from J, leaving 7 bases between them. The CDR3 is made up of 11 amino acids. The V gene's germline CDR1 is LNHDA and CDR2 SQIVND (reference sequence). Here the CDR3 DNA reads TGTGCCAGTAGTATTGGGCAGGGCTACACCTTC. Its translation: CASSIGQGYTF.

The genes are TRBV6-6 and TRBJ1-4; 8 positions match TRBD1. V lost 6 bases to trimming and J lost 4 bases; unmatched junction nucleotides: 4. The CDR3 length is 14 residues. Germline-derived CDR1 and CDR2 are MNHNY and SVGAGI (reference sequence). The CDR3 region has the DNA TGTGCCAGCAGCAGACAGGGGAGTAATGAAAAACTGTTTTTT. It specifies CASSRQGSNEKLFF.

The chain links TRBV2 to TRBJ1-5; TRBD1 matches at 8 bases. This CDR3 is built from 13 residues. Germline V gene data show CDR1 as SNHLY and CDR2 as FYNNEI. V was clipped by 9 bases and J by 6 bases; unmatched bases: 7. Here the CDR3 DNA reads TGTGCCAGTAAGACAGGGGAAACTCAGCCCCAGCATTTT. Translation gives CASKTGETQPQHF.

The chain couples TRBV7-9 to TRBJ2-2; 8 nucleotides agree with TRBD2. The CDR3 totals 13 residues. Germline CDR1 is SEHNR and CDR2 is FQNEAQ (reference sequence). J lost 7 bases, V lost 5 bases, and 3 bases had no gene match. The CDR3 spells CASSRSGGGELFF. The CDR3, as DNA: TGTGCCAGCAGCAGAAGCGGGGGCGGGGAGCTGTTTTTT. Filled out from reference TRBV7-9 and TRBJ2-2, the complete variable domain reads DTGVSQNPRHKITKRGQNVTFRCDPISEHNRLYWYRQTLGQGPEFLTYFQNEAQLEKSRLLSDRFSAERPKGSFSTLEIQRTEQGDSAMYLCASSRSGGGELFFGEGSRLTVL.

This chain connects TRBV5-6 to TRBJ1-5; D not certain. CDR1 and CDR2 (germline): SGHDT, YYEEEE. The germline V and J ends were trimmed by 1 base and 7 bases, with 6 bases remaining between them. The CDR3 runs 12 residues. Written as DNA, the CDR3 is TGTGCCAGCAGCTTGCGCGGGCAGCCCCAGCATTTT. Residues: CASSLRGQPQHF.

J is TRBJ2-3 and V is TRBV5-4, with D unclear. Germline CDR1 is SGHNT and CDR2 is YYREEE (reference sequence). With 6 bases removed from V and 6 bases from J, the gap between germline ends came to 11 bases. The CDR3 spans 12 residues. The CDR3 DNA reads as TGTGCCAGCAAGGCCTACGGGGATACGCAGTATTTT. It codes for CASKAYGDTQYF.

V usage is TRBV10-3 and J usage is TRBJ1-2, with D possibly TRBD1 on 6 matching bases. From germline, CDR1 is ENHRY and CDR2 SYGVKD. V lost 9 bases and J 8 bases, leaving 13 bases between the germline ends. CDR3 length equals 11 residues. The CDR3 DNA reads TGTGCCATACAGGGAGGGCAAGGCTACACCTTC. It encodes CAIQGGQGYTF.

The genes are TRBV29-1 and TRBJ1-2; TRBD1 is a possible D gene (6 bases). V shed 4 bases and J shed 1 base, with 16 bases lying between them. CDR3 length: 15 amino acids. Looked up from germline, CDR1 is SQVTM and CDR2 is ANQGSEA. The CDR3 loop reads CSVVPYRASNYGYTF. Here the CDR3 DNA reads TGCAGCGTTGTCCCCTACAGGGCTAGTAACTATGGCTACACCTTC.

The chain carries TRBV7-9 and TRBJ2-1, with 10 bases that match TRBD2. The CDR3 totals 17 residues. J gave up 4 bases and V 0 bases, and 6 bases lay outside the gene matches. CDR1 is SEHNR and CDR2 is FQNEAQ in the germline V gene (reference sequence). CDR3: CASSLALAGVGYNEQFF. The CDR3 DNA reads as TGTGCCAGCAGCTTAGCTCTAGCGGGAGTCGGATACAATGAGCAGTTCTTC.

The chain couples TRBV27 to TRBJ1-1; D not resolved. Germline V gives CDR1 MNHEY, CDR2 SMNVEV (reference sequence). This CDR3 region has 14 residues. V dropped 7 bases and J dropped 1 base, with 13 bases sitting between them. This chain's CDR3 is CASTLAAGNTEAFF. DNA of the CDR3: TGTGCCAGCACCCTGGCAGCGGGGAACACTGAAGCTTTCTTT.

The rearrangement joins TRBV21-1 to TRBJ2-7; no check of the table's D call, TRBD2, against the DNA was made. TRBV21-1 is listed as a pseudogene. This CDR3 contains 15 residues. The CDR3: CASSNCLSKNYEQYF. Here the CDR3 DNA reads TGTGCCAGCAGCAATTGCCTATCCAAAAACTACGAGCAGTACTTC.

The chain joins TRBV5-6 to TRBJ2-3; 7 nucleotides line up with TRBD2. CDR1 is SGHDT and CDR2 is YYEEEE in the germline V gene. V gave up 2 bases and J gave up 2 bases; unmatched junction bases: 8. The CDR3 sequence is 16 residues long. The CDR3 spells CASSFWTRDYTDTQYF. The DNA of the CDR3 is TGTGCCAGCAGCTTCTGGACTAGGGATTACACAGATACGCAGTATTTT.

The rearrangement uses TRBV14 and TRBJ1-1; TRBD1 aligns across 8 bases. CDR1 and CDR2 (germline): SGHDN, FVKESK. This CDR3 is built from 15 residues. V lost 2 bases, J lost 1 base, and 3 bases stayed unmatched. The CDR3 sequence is CASSQPTGANTEAFF. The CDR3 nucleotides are TGTGCCAGCAGCCAACCGACAGGGGCGAACACTGAAGCTTTCTTT.

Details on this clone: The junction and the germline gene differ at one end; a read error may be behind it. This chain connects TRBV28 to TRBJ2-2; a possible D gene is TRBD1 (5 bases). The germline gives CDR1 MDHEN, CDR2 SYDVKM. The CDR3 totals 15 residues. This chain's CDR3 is CASCLGAANTGELFF. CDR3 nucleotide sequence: TGTGCCAGCTGTTTAGGGGCTGCGAACACCGGGGAGCTGTTTTTT.

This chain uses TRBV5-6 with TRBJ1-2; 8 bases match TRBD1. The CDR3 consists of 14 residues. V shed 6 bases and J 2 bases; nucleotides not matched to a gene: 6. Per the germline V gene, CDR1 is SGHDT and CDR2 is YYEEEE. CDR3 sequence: CASNLRTGNYGYTF. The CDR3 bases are TGTGCCAGCAACCTCCGGACAGGGAACTATGGCTACACCTTC.

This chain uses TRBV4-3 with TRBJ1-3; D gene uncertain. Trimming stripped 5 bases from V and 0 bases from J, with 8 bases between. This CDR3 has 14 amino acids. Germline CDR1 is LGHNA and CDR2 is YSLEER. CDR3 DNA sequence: TGCGCCAGCAGCTCGGGAGGCTCTGGAAACACCATATATTTT. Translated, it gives CASSSGGSGNTIYF.

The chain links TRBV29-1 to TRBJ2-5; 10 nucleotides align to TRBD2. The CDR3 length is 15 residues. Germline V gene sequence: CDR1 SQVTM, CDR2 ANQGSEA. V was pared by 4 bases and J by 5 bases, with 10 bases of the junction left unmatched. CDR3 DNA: TGCAGCGTTGGTCTAGCGGGAGTTGTAGGTGAGACCCAGTACTTC. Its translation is CSVGLAGVVGETQYF.

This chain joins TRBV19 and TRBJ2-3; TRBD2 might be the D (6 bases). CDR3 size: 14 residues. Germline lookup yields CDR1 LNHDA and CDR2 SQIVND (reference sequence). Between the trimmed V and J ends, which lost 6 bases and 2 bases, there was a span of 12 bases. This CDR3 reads CASRLWGDTDTQYF. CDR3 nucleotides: TGTGCCAGTAGGTTATGGGGGGACACAGATACGCAGTATTTT.

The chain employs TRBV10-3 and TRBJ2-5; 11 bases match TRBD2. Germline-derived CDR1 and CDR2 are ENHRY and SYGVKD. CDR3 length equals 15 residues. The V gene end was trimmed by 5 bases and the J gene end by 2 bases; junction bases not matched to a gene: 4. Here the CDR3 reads CAISIAGGGQETQYF. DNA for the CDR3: TGTGCCATCAGTATAGCGGGAGGGGGGCAAGAGACCCAGTACTTC.

For the CDR3, the DNA is TGTGCCAGTACTCTAGGGCCCCCAACAGGCTATGGCTACACCTTC. Amino acid sequence: CASTLGPPTGYGYTF. V is TRBV19 and J is TRBJ1-2; D might be TRBD1 (5 bases). V lost 7 bases to trimming and J lost 4 bases, with 19 bases between them. Germline CDR1 and CDR2: LNHDA and SQIVND (reference sequence). The CDR3 has 15 amino acids.

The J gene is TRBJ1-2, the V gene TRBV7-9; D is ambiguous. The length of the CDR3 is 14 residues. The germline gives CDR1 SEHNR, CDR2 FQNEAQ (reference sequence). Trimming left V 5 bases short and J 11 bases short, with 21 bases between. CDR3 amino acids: CASSHSGIGIPYTF. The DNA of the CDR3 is TGTGCCAGCAGCCATAGCGGTATAGGGATCCCTTACACCTTC.